Each of the 2 T cell receptor beta chains below was sequenced from the same sample in a study of CD8+ T cells in alopecia areata. RNA extraction and reverse transcription yielded cDNA as sequencing template. The table came from immunoSEQ multiplex PCR; TCRdb's copy has only in-frame clones and leaves some out. The sample carries under 150,000 clones, 80% to 90% recorded once. Indicated treatment: oral pan-JAK inhibitor, 5-10 mg twice daily. The sample was CD8+ T cells sorted from blood, taken at week 4, from a patient treated with tofacitinib. Receptor source: a human donor with alopecia areata.

The chain recombines TRBV4-1 with TRBJ1-1; D is possibly TRBD1 (5 bases). Trimming cost V 3 bases and J 1 base, with 12 bases left between them. The CDR3 spans 15 residues. The germline CDR1 and CDR2 sequences are MGHRA and YSYEKL. CDR3 in amino acids: CASSQNTGKNTEAFF. As DNA, the CDR3 is TGCGCCAGCAGCCAGAACACAGGAAAGAACACTGAAGCTTTCTTT.

A single count supports this clone. This chain connects TRBV7-6 to TRBJ2-1, with D unresolved. V lost 9 bases and J lost 6, with 15 bases in between. Germline assignment: CDR1 SGHVS and CDR2 FNYEAQ. The CDR3 is made up of 13 amino acids. CDR3 residues: CASGPLGSNEQFF. For the CDR3, the DNA is TGTGCCAGTGGACCGTTGGGGTCCAATGAGCAGTTCTTC.